The clone carrying this T cell receptor (beta chain) was picked up one time. The data belong to a study of control samples from healthy donors and cancer patients. Sequencing was performed with immunoSEQ multiplex PCR; in TCRdb, only in-frame clones are kept and a portion is missing. The sample shows around 80,000 clones, about 88% of them seen only once. The CDR3 contains 13 residues. With 0 bases clipped from V and 8 bases from J, the junction kept 2 bases outside the gene matches. The sample consisted of blood. The receptor's source is a woman aged 50 to 60 in good health. The rearrangement links TRBV12-3 or TRBV12-4 to TRBJ1-2; 8 bases are a match to TRBD1. DNA for the CDR3: TGTGCCAGCAGTTTAGCGGCAGGGGGCGGCTACACCTTC. Protein product: CASSLAAGGGYTF.